Sequencing of this T cell receptor beta chain was carried out in a study of Ad26.COV2.S vaccination and SARS-CoV-2 variants. Across the whole study: The donor was enrolled in the Ad26.COV2.S arm of the COV1001 trial. Participants got Ad26.COV2.S intramuscularly, once or twice 56 days apart. Regarding the study as a whole: After vaccination, reports described spike-specific CD8+ and CD4+ T cell responses as showing substantial breadth. Vaccine recipients had higher spike-specific TCR breadth than placebo recipients.

On this clone: Its specificity is unknown.

Treatment of the sample: about 20 received Ad26.COV2.S at low or high dose, single or two shots; about 5 received placebo; per-sample allocation not given. Sampling happened 63 days after the first vaccine or placebo injection. Measured with immunoSEQ multiplex PCR; TCRdb has only the in-frame clones, and not every one. The table shows nearly 400,000 clones, with about 88% occurring only once. The CDR3 runs 16 residues. The source was peripheral blood, collected in a trial of Ad26.COV2.S vaccine versus placebo. This sequence originates from a person aged 18-65 years who received the Ad26.COV2.S COVID-19 vaccine or a placebo. This chain uses TRBV1 with TRBJ2-7; TRBD2, the table's D call, lacks a check against the DNA. TRBV1 is given as a pseudogene. The CDR3 reads CTSSHPRLAGAYEQYF. The CDR3 DNA sequence: TGCACCAGCAGCCACCCCAGACTAGCGGGAGCCTACGAGCAGTACTTC.